The following is a T cell receptor beta chain sequence with its context. Its antigen remains unknown. The identical CDR3 is also encoded by other nucleotide sequences in the sample. The data stem from a study of shared clonotypes between healthy human individuals. The study drew all its donors from Caucasian adults living in Nashville, Tennessee. Germline trimming cut 3 bases from V and 5 bases from J; bases unmatched to any gene: 3. The length of the CDR3 is 14 residues. CDR1 and CDR2 (germline): SGHRS, YFSETQ. Repertoires were generated with immunoSEQ multiplex PCR, while TCRdb's copy carries only in-frame clones and drops some. This table holds about 2.4 million clones, roughly 93% found once. Overall study findings and caveats: Sampling included only blood; tissue repertoires likely differ. The diversity represented, both genetic and in exposure history, was limited by few donors.

The rearrangement joins TRBV5-1 to TRBJ1-5, with 9 bases aligning to TRBD1. This receptor was obtained from a man aged 18 to 30 in good health. Some clones in this sample may be carry-over from other donors' samples. Sequencing input: naive CD4+ T cells from PBMCs. As for subset: CD45RA+ positively selected. This CDR3 is CASSSGQGDQPQHF. CDR3 nucleotides: TGCGCCAGCAGCTCGGGACAGGGCGATCAGCCCCAGCATTTT.